The clone carrying this TCR delta chain was detected many times. The protein TCRdb gives is from a much larger clone and does not agree with this DNA's translation at residue 10, likely a read error; the protein shown here comes from the DNA. TCRdb re-called the multiplex PCR reads with CATT. Here the sample spans 90,000 or so delta-chain clones, less than 1% being singletons. These data are taken from a study of γδ T cells in repeated Plasmodium falciparum infection. The CDR3 spans 15 residues. Germline-derived CDR1 and CDR2 are GEAIGNYY and EKD. After removal of 3 bases from V and 3 bases from J, the junction contained 8 bases not matched to a gene. Bulk repertoires came from Vgamma9/Vdelta2+ or Vdelta2-negative gammadelta T cells flow-sorted from PBMC.

This chain links TRDV2 with TRDJ1; 8 positions agree with TRDD3. The sample was gamma-delta T cells from blood. This sequence originates from a pool of human donors (malaria-infected and uninfected, not separated). In DNA, the CDR3 is TGTGCCTGTGACGCCTTACTGGGGGGGGCCGATAAACTCATCTTT. This translates into CACDALLGGADKLIF.